This TCR beta chain was obtained from a study of Graves' ophthalmopathy and Graves' hyperthyroidism. Study information: Before any treatment, peripheral blood was taken at the initial diagnosis.

This clonotype came up a few times. TCR beta CDR3 regions were amplified from RNA transcripts. First-round RT-PCR relied on HTBI primers, and a second-round multiplex PCR came next. TCRdb ran MiXCR on the multiplex PCR reads and lists one entry per CDR3 protein. The repertoire holds 600,000 to 700,000 distinct CDR3 sequences, with roughly two fifths as singletons. Trimming left V 5 bases short and J 2 bases short, with 14 bases between. The CDR3 extends over 15 amino acids. Germline-derived CDR1 and CDR2 are LNHDA and SQIVND (reference sequence). Active ophthalmopathy (CAS at least 3, NOSPECS at least 4), lasting under 3 months.

The TCR comes from an adult man with Graves' ophthalmopathy. The sequenced sample consisted of peripheral blood. The gene calls are TRBV19 and TRBJ2-3; tentatively, D is TRBD2 (6 bases). The CDR3 DNA sequence: TGTGCCAGTAGTCTCTCTGGCGGGAACACAGATACGCAGTATTTT. It specifies CASSLSGGNTDTQYF.